The clone carrying this TCR beta chain was recorded a few times. No antigen is known for it. Specified treatment: approximately 9-day PBMC culture with coronavirus spike peptide pools or control peptides (ViraFEST assay). Antigen-specific T cells were expanded with peptide pools by ViraFEST, and TCRs were then sequenced. Culture of under 2.5 million PBMCs per well took place with 7.5 to 10 IU/ml IL-2 and 8.5 to 10 ug/ml peptide pools. Sequenced with the Oncomine TCR Beta short-read assay was DNA taken from cultured CD4+ T cells. TCRdb independently ran MiXCR on the PCR reads; one entry per CDR3 protein. The table shows more than 15,000 distinct CDR3 sequences, with about 39% occurring only once. Germline V gene lookup returns CDR1 MNHNS and CDR2 SASEGT. V dropped 5 bases and J dropped 4; count of bases not matched to a gene: 6. The CDR3 loop spans 15 amino acids. This entry belongs to a study of vaccination and CD4 T cells after COVID-19. Study-level background: Participants were administered two doses of either the BNT162b2 or the mRNA-1273 vaccine. The authors exposed cells to overlapping spike peptides derived from SARS-CoV-2, HCoV-NL63, HCoV-OC43 and HCoV-229E.

The sequences come from CD4+ T cells from blood, cultured in vitro, collected before SARS-CoV-2 vaccination. The chain carries TRBV6-1 and TRBJ2-2, with TRBD1 matching 8 bases. This TCR derives from a human donor who had recovered from COVID-19. The CDR3 bases are TGTGCCAGCAGTACAGACAGGGGTATCACCGGGGAGCTGTTTTTT. It encodes CASSTDRGITGELFF.